The clone carrying this T cell receptor (gamma chain) was counted only a few times. This specimen comes from a study of gamma-delta chains in newborns, infants, children. CDR1 and CDR2 (germline): EGSNGY, YDSYNSKV. The CDR3 has 13 residues. V was clipped by 3 bases and J by 0 bases; unmatched bases: 2. TCRdb redid clone calling on the reads using CATT. The sample lists around 3,600 gamma-chain clones; about 56% were seen once. The source material was blood. This sequence originates from a child who was a newborn, infant or young child, either healthy, febrile or measles-vaccinated (not recorded which). The rearrangement links TRGV2 to TRGJ1 or TRGJ2. TCRdb carries no J gene annotation; the J gene was assigned here by matching the DNA with germline. The CDR3 region is CATWDTNYYKKLF. In DNA form, the CDR3 reads TGTGCCACCTGGGACACGAATTATTATAAGAAACTCTTT.